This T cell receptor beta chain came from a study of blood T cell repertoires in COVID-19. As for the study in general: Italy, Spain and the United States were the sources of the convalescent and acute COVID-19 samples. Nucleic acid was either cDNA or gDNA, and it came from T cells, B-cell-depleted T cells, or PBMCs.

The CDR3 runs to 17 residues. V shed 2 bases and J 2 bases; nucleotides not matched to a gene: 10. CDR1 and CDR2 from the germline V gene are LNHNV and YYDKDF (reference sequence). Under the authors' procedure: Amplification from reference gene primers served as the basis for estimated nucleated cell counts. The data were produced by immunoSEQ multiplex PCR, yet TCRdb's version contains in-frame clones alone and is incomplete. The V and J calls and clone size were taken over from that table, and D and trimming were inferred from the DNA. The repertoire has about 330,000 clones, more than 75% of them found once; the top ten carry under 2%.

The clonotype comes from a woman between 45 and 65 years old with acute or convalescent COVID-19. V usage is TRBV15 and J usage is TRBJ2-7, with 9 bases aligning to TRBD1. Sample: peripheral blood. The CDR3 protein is CATSRFRDRVIPYEQYF. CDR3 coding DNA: TGTGCCACCAGCAGATTCCGGGACAGGGTTATTCCCTACGAGCAGTACTTC.